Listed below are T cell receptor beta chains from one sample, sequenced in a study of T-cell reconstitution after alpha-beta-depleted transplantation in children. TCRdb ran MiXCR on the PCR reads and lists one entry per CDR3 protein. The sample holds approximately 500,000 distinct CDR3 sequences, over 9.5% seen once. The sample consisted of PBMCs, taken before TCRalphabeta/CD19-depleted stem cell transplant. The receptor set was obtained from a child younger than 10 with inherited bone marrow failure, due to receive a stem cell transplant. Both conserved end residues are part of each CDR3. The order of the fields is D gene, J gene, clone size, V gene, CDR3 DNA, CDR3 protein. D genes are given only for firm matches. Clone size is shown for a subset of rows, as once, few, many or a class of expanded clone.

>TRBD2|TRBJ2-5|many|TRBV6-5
TGTGCCAGCAGTTACAGGGCTAGCGGACTCCAAGAGACCCAGTACTTC
CASSYRASGLQETQYF
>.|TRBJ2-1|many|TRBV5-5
TGTGCCAGCAGCCCTAGAAATCGAGGCAATGAGCAGTTCTTC
CASSPRNRGNEQFF
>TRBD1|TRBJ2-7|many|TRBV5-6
TGTGCCAGCAGCTCCATCAGGGGGTGGGAGCAGTACTTC
CASSSIRGWEQYF
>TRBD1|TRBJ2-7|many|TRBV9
TGTGCCAGCAGCCCAAGAGGGACAGGGGCCTACGAGCAGTACTTC
CASSPRGTGAYEQYF
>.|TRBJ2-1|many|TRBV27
TGTGCCAGCAGCGGCATCGGCAATGAGCAGTTCTTC
CASSGIGNEQFF
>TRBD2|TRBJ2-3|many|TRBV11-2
TGTGCCAGCAGCTTAGTACTAGCGGGAGTGACAGATACGCAGTATTTT
CASSLVLAGVTDTQYF
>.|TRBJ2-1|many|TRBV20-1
TGCAGTGCTAGAGATCCTGAGTTGGTCAATGAGCAGTTCTTC
CSARDPELVNEQFF
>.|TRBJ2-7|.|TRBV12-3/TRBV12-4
TGTGCCAGCAGTCTCGCCAGGGTCTCTTCCTACGAGCAGTACTTC
CASSLARVSSYEQYF
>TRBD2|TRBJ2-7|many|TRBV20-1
TGCAGTGCTAGTTTTATCCCCGCTAGCGGTGCCTACGAGCAGTACTTC
CSASFIPASGAYEQYF
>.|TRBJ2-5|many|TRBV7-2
TGTGCCAGCAGCCGCGTCCAGGGAGAGACCCAGTACTTC
CASSRVQGETQYF
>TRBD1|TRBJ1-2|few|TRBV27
TGTGCCAGCAGGAGACAGGGAGACAACTATGGCTACACCTTC
CASRRQGDNYGYTF
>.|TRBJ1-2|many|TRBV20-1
TGCAGTGCTAGAGATCGGGGGGATAGGGGCTACACCTTC
CSARDRGDRGYTF
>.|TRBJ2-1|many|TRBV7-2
TGTGCCAGCAGCGCGGACTGGCCGAATGAGCAGTTCTTC
CASSADWPNEQFF
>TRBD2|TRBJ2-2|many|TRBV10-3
TGTGCCATCAGCCGTGGGACTACGAGCTCCGACACCGGGGAGCTGTTTTTT
CAISRGTTSSDTGELFF
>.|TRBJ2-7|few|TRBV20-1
TGCAGTGCTAGAGCGCTTATCGAGCAGTACTTC
CSARALIEQYF
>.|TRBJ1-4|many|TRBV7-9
TGTGCCAGCAGCCCCAGCACAACTAATGAAAAACTGTTTTTT
CASSPSTTNEKLFF
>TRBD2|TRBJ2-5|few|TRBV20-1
TGCAGTGCTAGAGCACCGGGACTAGGAGAAGAGACCCAGTACTTC
CSARAPGLGEETQYF
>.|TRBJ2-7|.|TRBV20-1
TGCAGTGCTAGAGAGATCCAGTTATCCCTCCGGCAGTACTTC
CSAREIQLSLRQYF
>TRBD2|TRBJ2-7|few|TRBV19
TGTGCCAGTAGTATAGCTGCGGGAGCCGATGTGGGGCAGTACTTC
CASSIAAGADVGQYF
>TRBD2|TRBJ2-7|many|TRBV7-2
TGTGCCAGCAGCTTAGGTAGCGGGAGCTTTAGCGAGCAGTACTTC
CASSLGSGSFSEQYF
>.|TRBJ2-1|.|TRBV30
TGTGCCTGGAGTTTGGAATTCTACAATGAGCAGTTCTTC
CAWSLEFYNEQFF
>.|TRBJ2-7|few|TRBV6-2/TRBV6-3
TGTGCCAGCAGTTACTCTGCGGATCTAGAGAGCTACGAGCAGTACTTC
CASSYSADLESYEQYF